This entry features one TCR beta chain sequence. The target of this receptor is not known. Base-call qualities are not available, and no considerably larger clone is one nucleotide away. The library relied on the immunoSEQ multiplex PCR assay. RNA was extracted from all samples and reverse transcribed into cDNA, which served as template for TCR sequencing. SuperScript III was used for first-strand cDNA synthesis, primed with a 2:1 mix of oligo-dT and random hexamers. A synthetic immune receptor repertoire was used to gauge amplification bias, and whatever bias remained was removed computationally. On the study's bioinformatics: Raw reads were preprocessed to remove errors, and CDR3 was defined by IMGT conventions from the conserved cysteine to phenylalanine. To get clonality, Shannon entropy was normalized by log2 of the number of productive unique TCRs and the result was subtracted from 1. Scalp TCRbeta sequences were cross-referenced with sorted blood CD4 and CD8 repertoires so that the CD4 or CD8 identity of scalp clones could be inferred. As stored in TCRdb, this immuneACCESS dataset retains in-frame rearrangements with V and J assigned. A fraction of the clones does not appear; measured against another copy, unresolved V genes explain less than half of the discrepancy, and the remainder lacks a known reason. The V and J calls and clone size come from that table; D and trimming were worked out from the DNA. A total of about 37,000 clones appear in this sample, more than 50% of them only once. More than 1.5% of the sample goes to the ten largest clones.

The record originates from a study of CD8+ T cells in alopecia areata (dated by TCRdb to the late 2010s). With regard to the full study: High-throughput TCRbeta sequencing was used to examine T cell clonal expansion in alopecia areata in both the C3H/HeJ mouse model and human patients. Clonality in the scalp was compared among normal scalp (n=4), patchy alopecia areata scalp (n=8), and alopecia totalis/universalis scalp (n=8). RNA was obtained with the PAXgene miRNA kit for fixed scalp, the miRNeasy kit for PBMCs, and the RNeasy kit for mouse skin. On the human side, TCRbeta sequencing was run on scalp tissue and on sorted CD4+ and CD8+ peripheral blood T cells from healthy controls and from alopecia areata patients with either patchy or totalis/universalis disease. TCRbeta CDR3 regions were amplified by immunoSEQ multiplex PCR with 35 Vbeta forward and 13 Jbeta reverse primers. The research as a whole found: Resident alphabeta T cells in normal human skin are also sequenced, complicating scalp TCR repertoire analysis, unlike mouse skin dominated by gammadelta T cells. Lesional scalp, especially in alopecia totalis/universalis, showed higher clonality and more expanded CD8+ clones than normal scalp, suggesting antigenic drive. Shared TCR sequences between patients were less evident than in mice, which may be partly attributable to HLA diversity in the patient population.

For a handful of biomarker-study patients, CD4+ cells were further sorted into CD25+CD127- cells. Lesional scalp punch biopsies and peripheral blood were obtained from alopecia areata patients. PBMCs were separated by density centrifugation and stained for CD3, CD4 and CD8, after which CD4+ and CD8+ T cells were sorted on a FACSAria. The untreated alopecia areata patients were recruited through a multicenter biomarker study. The sample taken for sequencing was CD4+ Tregs sorted from blood. The origin of this receptor is a human donor with alopecia areata.

The CDR3 is CASRQRDSGLGGYGYTF. The nucleotides are TGTGCCAGCAGACAAAGGGACTCCGGCTTGGGGGGCTATGGCTACACCTTC. The sequence links TRBV11-2 to TRBJ1-2; a tentative D call is TRBD1 (5 bases match). Sequences SGHAT (CDR1) and FQNNGV (CDR2) are obtained from the germline V gene. The CDR3, from cysteine to phenylalanine, totals 17 residues. CDR3 DNA is the only sequence kept; it has 51 bases, read in frame from the first base. V is reduced by 6 bases and J by 4 bases, leaving a spacing of 24 bases between them.